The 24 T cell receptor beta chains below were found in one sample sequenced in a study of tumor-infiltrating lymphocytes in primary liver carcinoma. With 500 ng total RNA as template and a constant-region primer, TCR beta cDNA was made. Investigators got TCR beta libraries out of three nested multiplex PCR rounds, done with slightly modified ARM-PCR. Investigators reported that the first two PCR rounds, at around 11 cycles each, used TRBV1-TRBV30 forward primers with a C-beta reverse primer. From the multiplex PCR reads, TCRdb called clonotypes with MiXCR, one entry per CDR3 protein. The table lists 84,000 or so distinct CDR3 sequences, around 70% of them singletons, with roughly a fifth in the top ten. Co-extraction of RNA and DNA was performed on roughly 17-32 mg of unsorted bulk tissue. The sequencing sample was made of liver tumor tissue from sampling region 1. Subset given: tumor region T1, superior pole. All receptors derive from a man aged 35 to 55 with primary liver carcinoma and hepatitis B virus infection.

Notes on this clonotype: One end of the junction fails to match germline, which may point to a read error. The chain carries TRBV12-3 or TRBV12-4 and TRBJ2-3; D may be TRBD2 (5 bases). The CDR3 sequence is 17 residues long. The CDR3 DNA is TGTGCTAGCAGACCAACGACTAACGGTATTTACACAGATACGCAGTATTTT. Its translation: CASRPTTNGIYTDTQYF.

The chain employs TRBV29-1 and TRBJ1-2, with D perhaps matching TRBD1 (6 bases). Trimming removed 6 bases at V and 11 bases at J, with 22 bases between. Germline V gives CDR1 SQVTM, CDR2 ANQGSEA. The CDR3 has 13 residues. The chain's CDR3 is CSVGTSGAVGYTF. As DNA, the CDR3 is TGCAGCGTGGGGACGTCGGGGGCAGTTGGATACACCTTC. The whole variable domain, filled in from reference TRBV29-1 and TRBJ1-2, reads SAVISQKPSRDICQRGTSLTIQCQVDSQVTMMFWYRQQPGQSLTLIATANQGSEATYESGFVIDKFPISRPNLTFSTLTVSNMSPEDSSIYLCSVGTSGAVGYTFGSGTRLTVV.

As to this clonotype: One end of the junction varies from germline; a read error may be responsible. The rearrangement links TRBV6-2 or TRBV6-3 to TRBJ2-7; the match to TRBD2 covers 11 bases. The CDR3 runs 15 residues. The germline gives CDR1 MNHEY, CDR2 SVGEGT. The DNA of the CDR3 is TGTGCCAGCAGTTACACTAGCGGGAGTTCCTACAAGCAGTACTTC. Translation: CASSYTSGSSYKQYF.

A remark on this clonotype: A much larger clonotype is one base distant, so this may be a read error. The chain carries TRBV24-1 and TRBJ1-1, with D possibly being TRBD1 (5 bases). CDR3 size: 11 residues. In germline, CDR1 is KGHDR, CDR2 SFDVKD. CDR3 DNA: TGTGCCTCCAGTCAGGGCACTGAAGCTTTCTTT. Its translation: CASSQGTEAFF.

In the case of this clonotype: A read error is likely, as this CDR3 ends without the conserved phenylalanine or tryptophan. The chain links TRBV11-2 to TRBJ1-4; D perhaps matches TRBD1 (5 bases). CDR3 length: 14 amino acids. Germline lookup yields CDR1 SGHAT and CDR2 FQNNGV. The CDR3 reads CTSNLEVGDEKLFL. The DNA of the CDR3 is TGTACCAGCAACTTAGAGGTTGGGGACGAAAAACTGTTTCTT.

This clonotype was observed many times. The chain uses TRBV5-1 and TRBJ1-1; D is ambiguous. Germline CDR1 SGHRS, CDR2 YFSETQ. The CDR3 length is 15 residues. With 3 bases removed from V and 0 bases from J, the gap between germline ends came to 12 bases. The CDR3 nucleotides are TGCGCCAGCAGCTCGCTGGGCCTAATGAACACTGAAGCTTTCTTT. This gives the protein CASSSLGLMNTEAFF.

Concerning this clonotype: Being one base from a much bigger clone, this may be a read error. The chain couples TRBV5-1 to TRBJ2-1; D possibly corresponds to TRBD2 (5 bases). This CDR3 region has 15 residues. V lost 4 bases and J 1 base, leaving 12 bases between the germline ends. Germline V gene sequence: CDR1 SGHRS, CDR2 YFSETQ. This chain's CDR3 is CASSAGLTSYNEQFF. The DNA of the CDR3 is TGCGCCAGCAGCGCTGGACTCACATCCTACAATGAGCAGTTCTTC.

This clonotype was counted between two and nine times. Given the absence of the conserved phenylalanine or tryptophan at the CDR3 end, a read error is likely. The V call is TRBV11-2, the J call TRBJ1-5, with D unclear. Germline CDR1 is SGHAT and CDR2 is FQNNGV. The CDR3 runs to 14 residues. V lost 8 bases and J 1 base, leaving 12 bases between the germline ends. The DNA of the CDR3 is TGTGCCAGCGGACTCAAGGGCAGCAATCAGCCCCAGCATTGT. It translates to CASGLKGSNQPQHC.

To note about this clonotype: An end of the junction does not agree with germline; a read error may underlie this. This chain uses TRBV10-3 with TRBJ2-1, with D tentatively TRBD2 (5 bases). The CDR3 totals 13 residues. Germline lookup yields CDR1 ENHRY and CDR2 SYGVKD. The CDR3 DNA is TGTACCATCAGTGAGTACCCCGAGGGTGAGCAGTTCTTC. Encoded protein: CTISEYPEGEQFF.

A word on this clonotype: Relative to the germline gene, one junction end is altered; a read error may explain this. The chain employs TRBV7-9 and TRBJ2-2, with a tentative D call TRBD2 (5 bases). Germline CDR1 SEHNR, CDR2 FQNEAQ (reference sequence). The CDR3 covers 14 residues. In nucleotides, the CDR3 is TGTGCCAGCAGCTTAGGGTCAAACACCGGGGAACTGTTTTTT. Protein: CASSLGSNTGELFF.

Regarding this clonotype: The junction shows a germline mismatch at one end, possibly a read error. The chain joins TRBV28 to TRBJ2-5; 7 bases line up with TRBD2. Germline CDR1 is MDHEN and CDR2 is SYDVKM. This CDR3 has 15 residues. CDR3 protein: CTSSPLNAGAETQYF. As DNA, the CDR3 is TGTACCAGCAGTCCCCTAAATGCGGGAGCAGAGACCCAGTACTTC.

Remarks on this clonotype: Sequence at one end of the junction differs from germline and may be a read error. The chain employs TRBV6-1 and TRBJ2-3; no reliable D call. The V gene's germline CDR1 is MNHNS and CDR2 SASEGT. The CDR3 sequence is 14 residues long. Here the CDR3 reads CASCEQWSIDTQYF. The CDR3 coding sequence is TGTGCCAGCTGCGAACAGTGGAGCATAGATACGCAGTATTTT.

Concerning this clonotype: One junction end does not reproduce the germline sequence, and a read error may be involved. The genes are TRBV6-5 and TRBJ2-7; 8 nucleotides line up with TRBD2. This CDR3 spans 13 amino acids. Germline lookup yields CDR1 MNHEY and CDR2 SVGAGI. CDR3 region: CDSSQSGSYEQNF. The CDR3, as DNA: TGTGACAGCAGCCAAAGCGGGAGCTACGAGCAGAACTTC.

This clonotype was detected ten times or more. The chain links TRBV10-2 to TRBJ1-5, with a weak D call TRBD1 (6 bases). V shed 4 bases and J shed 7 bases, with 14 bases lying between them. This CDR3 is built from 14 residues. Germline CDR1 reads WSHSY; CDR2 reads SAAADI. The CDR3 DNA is TGCGCCAGCAGTGGGGCAGGGGCACAGCAGCCCCAGCATTTT. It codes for CASSGAGAQQPQHF.

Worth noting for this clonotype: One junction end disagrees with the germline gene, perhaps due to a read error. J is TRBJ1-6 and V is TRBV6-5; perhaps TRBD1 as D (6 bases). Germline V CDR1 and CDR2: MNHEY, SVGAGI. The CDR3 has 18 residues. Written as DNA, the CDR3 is TGTGCCAGCAGTTACTCGCCCTTCCAGAGGGGGGATAATTCACCTCTCCACTTT. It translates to CASSYSPFQRGDNSPLHF.

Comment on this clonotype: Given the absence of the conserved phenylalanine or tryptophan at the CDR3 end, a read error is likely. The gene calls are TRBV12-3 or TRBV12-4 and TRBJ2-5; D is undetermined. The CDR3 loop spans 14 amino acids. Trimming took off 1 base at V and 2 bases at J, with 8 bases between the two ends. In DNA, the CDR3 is TGTGCCAGCAGTTTAGGGCAGATTCAAGAGACCCAGTACTCC. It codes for CASSLGQIQETQYS.

The CDR3, as DNA: TGCAGCGCCAGCCCGCTATCAGCTGAATGCACAGATACGCAGTATTTT. Translating gives CSASPLSAECTDTQYF. The rearrangement joins TRBV29-1 to TRBJ2-3; no definite D call. V shed 7 bases and J shed 1 base, with 21 bases lying between them. The length of the CDR3 is 16 residues. Per the germline V gene, CDR1 is SQVTM and CDR2 is ANQGSEA.

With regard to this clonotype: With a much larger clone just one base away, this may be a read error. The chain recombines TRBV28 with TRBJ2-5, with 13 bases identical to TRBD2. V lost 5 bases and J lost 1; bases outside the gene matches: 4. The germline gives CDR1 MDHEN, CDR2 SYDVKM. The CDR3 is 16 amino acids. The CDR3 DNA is TGTGCCAGCAGTACTCGACTAGCGGGGGGCCAAGAGACCCAGTACTTC. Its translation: CASSTRLAGGQETQYF. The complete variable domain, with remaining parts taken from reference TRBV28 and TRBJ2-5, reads DVKVTQSSRYLVKRTGEKVFLECVQDMDHENMFWYRQDPGLGLRLIYFSYDVKMKEKGDIPEGYSVSREKKERFSLILESASTNQTSMYLCASSTRLAGGQETQYFGPGTRLLVL.

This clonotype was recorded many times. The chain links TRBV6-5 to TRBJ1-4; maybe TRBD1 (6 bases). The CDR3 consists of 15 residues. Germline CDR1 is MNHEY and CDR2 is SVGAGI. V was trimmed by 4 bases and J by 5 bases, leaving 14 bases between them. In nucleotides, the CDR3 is TGTGCCAGCAGTTTCACGGGGGCGGGGAATGAAAAACTGTTTTTT. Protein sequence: CASSFTGAGNEKLFF.

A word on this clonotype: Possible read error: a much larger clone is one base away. The CDR3 DNA reads TGTGCCAGCAGTTTCGGAGGGGCAGGGAACACTGAAGCTTTCTTT. Its translation is CASSFGGAGNTEAFF. The chain combines TRBV28 with TRBJ1-1, with D perhaps TRBD1 (5 bases). Trimming left V 3 bases short and J 1 base short, with 12 bases between. The CDR3 is 15 amino acids. The germline gives CDR1 MDHEN, CDR2 SYDVKM. Together with reference TRBV28 and TRBJ1-1, the CDR3 gives the full variable domain: DVKVTQSSRYLVKRTGEKVFLECVQDMDHENMFWYRQDPGLGLRLIYFSYDVKMKEKGDIPEGYSVSREKKERFSLILESASTNQTSMYLCASSFGGAGNTEAFFGQGTRLTVV.

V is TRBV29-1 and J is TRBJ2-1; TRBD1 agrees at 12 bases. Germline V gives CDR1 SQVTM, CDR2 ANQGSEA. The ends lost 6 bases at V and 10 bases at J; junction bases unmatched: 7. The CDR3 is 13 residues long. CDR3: CSVVGTGGLEQFF. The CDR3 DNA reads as TGCAGCGTAGTCGGGACAGGGGGCCTAGAGCAGTTCTTC.

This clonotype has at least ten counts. The CDR3 spells CAISELGAGQSGPQHF. The DNA for the CDR3 is TGTGCCATCAGTGAGTTGGGGGCAGGACAATCGGGGCCCCAGCATTTT. The genes are TRBV10-3 and TRBJ1-5, with D possibly being TRBD1 (6 bases). This CDR3 is built from 16 residues. Looked up from germline, CDR1 is ENHRY and CDR2 is SYGVKD. V lost 1 base and J 9 bases, leaving 19 bases between the germline ends.

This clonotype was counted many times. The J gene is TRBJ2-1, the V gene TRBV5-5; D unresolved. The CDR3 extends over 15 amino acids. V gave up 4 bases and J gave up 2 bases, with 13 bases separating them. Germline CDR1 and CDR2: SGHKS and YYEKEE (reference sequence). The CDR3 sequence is CASSRSDSTYNEQFF. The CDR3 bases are TGTGCCAGCAGCCGGAGTGATAGCACCTACAATGAGCAGTTCTTC.

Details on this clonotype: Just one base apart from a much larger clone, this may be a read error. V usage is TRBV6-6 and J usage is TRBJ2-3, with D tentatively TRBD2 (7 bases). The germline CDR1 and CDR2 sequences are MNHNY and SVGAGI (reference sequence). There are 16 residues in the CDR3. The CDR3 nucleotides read TGTGCCATCAGTTACGGAGGGGGGGAGGGGGGAGATACGCAGTATTTT. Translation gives CAISYGGGEGGDTQYF.